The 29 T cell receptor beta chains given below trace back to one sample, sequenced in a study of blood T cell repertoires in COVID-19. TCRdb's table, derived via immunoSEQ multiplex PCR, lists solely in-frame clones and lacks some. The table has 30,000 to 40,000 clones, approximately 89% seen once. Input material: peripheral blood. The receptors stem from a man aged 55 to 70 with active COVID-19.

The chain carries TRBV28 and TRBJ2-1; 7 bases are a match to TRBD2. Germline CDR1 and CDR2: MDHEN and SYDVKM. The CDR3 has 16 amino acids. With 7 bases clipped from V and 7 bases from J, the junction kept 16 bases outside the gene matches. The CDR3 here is CASISGRASGQNEQFF. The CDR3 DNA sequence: TGTGCCAGCATCTCGGGGCGGGCTAGCGGCCAAAATGAGCAGTTCTTC.

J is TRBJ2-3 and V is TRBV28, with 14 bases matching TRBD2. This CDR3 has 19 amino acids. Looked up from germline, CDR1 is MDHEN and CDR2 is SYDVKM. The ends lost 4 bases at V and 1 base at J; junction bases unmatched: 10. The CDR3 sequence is CASSSPGLAGEDGTDTQYF. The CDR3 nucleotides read TGTGCCAGCAGTTCGCCGGGACTAGCGGGAGAGGATGGCACAGATACGCAGTATTTT.

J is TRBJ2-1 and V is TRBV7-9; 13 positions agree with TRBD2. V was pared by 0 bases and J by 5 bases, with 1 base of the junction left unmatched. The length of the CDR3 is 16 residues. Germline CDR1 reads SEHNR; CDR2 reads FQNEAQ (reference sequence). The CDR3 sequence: CASSLAGTSGNNEQFF. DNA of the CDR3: TGTGCCAGCAGCTTAGCCGGGACTAGCGGGAACAATGAGCAGTTCTTC.

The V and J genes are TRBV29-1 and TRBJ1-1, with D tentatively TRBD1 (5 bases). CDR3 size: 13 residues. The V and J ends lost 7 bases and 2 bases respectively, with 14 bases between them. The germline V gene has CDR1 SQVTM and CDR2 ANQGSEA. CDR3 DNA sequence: TGCAGCGCCCCAGGGCCACCAAACACTGAAGCTTTCTTT. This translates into CSAPGPPNTEAFF. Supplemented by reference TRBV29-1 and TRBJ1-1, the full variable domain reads SAVISQKPSRDICQRGTSLTIQCQVDSQVTMMFWYRQQPGQSLTLIATANQGSEATYESGFVIDKFPISRPNLTFSTLTVSNMSPEDSSIYLCSAPGPPNTEAFFGQGTRLTVV.

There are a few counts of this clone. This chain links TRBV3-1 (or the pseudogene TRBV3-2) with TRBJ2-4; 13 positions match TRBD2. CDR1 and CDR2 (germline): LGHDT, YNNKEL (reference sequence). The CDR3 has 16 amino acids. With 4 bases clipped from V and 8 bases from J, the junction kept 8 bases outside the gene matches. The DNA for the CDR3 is TGTGCCAGCAGCCCCCGGACTAGCGGGAGTCTGTACATTCAGTACTTC. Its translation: CASSPRTSGSLYIQYF.

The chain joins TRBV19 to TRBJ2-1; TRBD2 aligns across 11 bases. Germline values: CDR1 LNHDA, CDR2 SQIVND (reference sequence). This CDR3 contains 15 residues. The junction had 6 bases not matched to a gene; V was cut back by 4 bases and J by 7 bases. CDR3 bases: TGTGCCAGTAGTAAGACTAGCGGGATAACGAATGAGCAGTTCTTC. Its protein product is CASSKTSGITNEQFF.

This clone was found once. CDR3 residues: CASSQGQGAGELFF. The CDR3 nucleotides read TGCGCCAGCAGCCAAGGACAGGGGGCCGGGGAGCTGTTTTTT. The chain carries TRBV4-1 and TRBJ2-2; 9 bases map to TRBD1. The germline CDR1 and CDR2 sequences are MGHRA and YSYEKL. Trimming took 1 base from V and 6 from J; bases not matched to a gene: 0. The CDR3 runs to 14 residues.

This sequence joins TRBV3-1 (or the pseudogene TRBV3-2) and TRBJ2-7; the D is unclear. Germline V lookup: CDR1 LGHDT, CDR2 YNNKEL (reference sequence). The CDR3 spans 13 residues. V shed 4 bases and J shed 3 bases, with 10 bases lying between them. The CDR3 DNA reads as TGTGCCAGCAGCCTCCGGGTTTTCTACGAGCAGTACTTC. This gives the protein CASSLRVFYEQYF.

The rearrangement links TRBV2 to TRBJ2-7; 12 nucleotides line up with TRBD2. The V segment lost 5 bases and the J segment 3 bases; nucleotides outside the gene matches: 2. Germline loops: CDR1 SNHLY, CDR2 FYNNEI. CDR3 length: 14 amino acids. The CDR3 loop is CASSWTSGIYEQYF. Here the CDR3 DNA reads TGTGCCAGCAGTTGGACTAGCGGGATCTACGAGCAGTACTTC.

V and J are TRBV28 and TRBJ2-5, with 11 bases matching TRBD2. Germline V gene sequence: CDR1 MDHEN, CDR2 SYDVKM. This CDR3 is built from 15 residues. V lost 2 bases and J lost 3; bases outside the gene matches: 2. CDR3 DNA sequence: TGTGCCAGCAGTTTACAGGGACTAGCGGAAGAGACCCAGTACTTC. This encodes CASSLQGLAEETQYF.

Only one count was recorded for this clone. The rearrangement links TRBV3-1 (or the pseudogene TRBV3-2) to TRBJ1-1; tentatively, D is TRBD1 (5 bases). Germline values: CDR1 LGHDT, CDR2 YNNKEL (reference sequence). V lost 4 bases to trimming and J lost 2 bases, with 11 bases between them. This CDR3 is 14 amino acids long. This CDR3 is CASSPGLQNTEAFF. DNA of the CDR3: TGTGCCAGCAGCCCGGGACTTCAAAACACTGAAGCTTTCTTT.

CDR3 residues: CASTVSVNYGYTF. CDR3 bases: TGTGCCAGCACCGTGAGCGTTAACTATGGCTACACCTTC. The chain employs TRBV9 and TRBJ1-2; D is undetermined. CDR3 size: 13 residues. V lost 6 bases to trimming and J lost 1 base, with 10 bases between them. Germline assignment: CDR1 SGDLS and CDR2 YYNGEE.

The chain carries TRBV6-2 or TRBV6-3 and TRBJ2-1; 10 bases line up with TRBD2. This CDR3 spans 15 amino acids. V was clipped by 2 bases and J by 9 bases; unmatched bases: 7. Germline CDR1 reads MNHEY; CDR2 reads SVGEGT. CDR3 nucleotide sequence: TGTGCCAGCAGTTACCTAGCGGGAGCGCGGGGTGAGCAGTTCTTC. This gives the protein CASSYLAGARGEQFF.

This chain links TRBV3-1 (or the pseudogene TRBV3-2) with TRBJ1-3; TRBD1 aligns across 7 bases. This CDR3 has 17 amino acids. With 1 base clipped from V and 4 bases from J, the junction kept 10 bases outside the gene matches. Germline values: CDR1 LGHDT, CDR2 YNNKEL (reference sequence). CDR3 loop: CASSQGIGGASGNTIYF. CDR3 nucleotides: TGTGCCAGCAGCCAAGGGATAGGGGGCGCGTCCGGAAACACCATATATTTT.

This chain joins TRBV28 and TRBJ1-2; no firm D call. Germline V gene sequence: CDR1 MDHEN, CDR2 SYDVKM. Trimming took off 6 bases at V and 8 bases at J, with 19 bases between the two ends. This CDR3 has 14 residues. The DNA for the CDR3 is TGTGCCAGCAGCCCCCCGGAACAGTCTATAGGCTACACCTTC. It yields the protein CASSPPEQSIGYTF.

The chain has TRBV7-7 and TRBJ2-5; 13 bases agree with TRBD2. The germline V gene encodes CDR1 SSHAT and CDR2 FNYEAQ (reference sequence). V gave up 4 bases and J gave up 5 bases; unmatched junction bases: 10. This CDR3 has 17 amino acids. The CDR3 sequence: CASSSTSGRALVETQYF. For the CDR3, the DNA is TGTGCCAGCAGCTCCACTAGCGGGAGGGCACTAGTGGAGACCCAGTACTTC.

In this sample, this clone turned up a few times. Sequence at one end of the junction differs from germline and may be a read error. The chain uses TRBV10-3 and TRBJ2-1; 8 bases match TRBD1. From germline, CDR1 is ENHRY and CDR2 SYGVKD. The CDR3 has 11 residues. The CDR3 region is CAISEGTGLVF. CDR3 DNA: TGTGCCATCAGTGAAGGGACAGGACTGGTCTTC.

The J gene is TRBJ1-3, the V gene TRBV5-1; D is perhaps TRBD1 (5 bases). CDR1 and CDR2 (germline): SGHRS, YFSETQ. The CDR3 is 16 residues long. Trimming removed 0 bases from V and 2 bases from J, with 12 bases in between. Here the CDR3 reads CASSLDPGLTGNTIYF. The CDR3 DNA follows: TGCGCCAGCAGCTTGGATCCAGGGCTCACTGGAAACACCATATATTTT.

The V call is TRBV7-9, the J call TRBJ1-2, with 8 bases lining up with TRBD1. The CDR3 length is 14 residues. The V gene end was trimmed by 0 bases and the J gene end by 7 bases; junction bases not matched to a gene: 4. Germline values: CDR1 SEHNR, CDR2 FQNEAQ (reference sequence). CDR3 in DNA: TGTGCCAGCAGCTTAGCCGACGACAGGGGTGGCTACACCTTC. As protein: CASSLADDRGGYTF.

The CDR3 DNA follows: TGCGCCAGCAGCCAAGCCATCTGGCAGAGGGCCACCTTGAACACTGAAGCTTTCTTT. Its protein product is CASSQAIWQRATLNTEAFF. The rearrangement uses TRBV4-1 and TRBJ1-1; D is undetermined. V was cut by 1 base and J by 0 bases, with 21 bases left in between. Per the germline V gene, CDR1 is MGHRA and CDR2 is YSYEKL. The CDR3 length is 19 residues.

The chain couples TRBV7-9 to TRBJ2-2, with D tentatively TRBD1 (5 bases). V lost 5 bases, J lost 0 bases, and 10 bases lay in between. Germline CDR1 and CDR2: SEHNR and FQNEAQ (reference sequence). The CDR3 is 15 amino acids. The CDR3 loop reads CASSADISNTGELFF. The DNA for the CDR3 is TGTGCCAGCAGCGCGGACATCTCGAACACCGGGGAGCTGTTTTTT.

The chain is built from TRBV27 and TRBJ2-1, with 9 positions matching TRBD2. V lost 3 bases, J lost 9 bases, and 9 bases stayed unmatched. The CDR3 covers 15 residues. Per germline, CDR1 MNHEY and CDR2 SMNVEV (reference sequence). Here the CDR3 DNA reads TGTGCCAGCAGTTTTAGCGGGAGCAGAGGTAGTGAGCAGTTCTTC. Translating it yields CASSFSGSRGSEQFF.

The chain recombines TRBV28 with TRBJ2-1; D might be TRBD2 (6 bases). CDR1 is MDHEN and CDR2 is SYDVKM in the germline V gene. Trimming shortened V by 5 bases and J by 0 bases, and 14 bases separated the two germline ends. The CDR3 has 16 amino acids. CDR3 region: CASSTPGLSSYNEQFF. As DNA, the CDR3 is TGTGCCAGCAGTACCCCGGGACTTAGCTCCTACAATGAGCAGTTCTTC.

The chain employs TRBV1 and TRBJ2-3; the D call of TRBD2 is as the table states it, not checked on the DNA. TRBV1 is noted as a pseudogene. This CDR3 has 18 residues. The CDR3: CTSSQVCPRRERSDTQYF. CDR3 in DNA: TGCACCAGCAGCCAAGTGTGTCCGCGGCGGGAGCGGTCAGATACGCAGTATTTT.

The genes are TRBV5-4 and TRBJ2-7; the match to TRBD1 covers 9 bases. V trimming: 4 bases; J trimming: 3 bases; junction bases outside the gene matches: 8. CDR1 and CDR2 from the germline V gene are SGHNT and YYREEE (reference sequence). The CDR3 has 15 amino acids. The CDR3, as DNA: TGTGCCAGCAGCGGGGGACAGGGTGACGTCTACGAGCAGTACTTC. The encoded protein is CASSGGQGDVYEQYF. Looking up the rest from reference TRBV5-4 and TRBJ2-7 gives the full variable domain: ETGVTQSPTHLIKTRGQQVTLRCSSQSGHNTVSWYQQALGQGPQFIFQYYREEENGRGNFPPRFSGLQFPNYSSELNVNALELDDSALYLCASSGGQGDVYEQYFGPGTRLTVT.

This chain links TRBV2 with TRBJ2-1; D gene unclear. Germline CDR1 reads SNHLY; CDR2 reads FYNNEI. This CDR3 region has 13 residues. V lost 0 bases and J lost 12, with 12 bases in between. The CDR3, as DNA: TGTGCCAGCAGTGAAGCAGTCAAGATGAGGCAGTTCTTC. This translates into CASSEAVKMRQFF.

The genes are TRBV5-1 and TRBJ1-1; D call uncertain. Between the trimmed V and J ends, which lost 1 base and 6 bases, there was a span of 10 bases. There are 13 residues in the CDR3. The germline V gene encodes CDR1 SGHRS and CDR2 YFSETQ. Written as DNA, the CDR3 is TGCGCCAGCAGCTTGATGGGAGGTCCTGAAGCTTTCTTT. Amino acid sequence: CASSLMGGPEAFF.

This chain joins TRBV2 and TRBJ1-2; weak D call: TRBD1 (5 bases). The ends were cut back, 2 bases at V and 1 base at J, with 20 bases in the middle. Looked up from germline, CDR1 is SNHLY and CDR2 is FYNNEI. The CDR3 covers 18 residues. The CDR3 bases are TGTGCCAGCAGTGAACAAGCGGCAGGGAGGGTTCGTAACTATGGCTACACCTTC. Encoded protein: CASSEQAAGRVRNYGYTF.

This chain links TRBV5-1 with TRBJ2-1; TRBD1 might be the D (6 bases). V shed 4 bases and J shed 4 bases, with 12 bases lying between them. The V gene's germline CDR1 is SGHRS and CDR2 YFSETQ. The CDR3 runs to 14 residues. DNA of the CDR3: TGCGCCAGCAGCCAGGGACAAACTTACAATGAGCAGTTCTTC. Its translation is CASSQGQTYNEQFF.